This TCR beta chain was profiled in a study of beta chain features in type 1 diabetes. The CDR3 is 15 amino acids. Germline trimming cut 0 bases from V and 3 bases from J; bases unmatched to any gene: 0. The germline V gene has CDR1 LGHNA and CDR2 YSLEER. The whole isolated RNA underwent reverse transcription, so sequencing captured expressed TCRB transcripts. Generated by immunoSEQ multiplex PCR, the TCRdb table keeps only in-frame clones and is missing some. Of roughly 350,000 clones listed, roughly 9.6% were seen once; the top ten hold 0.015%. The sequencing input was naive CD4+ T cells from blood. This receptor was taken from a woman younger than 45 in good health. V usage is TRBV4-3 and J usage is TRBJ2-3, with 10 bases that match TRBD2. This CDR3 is CASSQEAGGTDTQYF. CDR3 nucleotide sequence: TGCGCCAGCAGCCAAGAAGCGGGAGGGACAGATACGCAGTATTTT.